The 25 T cell receptor beta chains given below trace back to one sample, sequenced in a study of blood T cell repertoires in COVID-19 (dated by TCRdb to 2018 to 2021). Library preparation used the immunoSEQ multiplex PCR assay. Sourced from immuneACCESS, this table was stored by TCRdb with only in-frame sequences that have V and J called. A share of the clones is absent; for the studies checked, an unresolved V gene accounts for under half, and the remainder has no known explanation. The sample profile shows more than 120,000 clones; roughly 84% of them were found once. Approximately 4.6% of the sample comes from the top ten. Source material: peripheral blood. The receptors stem from a human donor in a cohort sampled during active COVID-19.

With regard to this clone: The germline gene is not matched at one end of the junction; a read error may be the cause. This chain joins TRBV7-7 and TRBJ2-2; 8 nucleotides agree with TRBD1. The CDR3 contains 15 residues. Germline-derived CDR1 and CDR2 are SSHAT and FNYEAQ (reference sequence). Here the CDR3 DNA reads TGTGCTAGCAGCGCCGGACAGGGTGGGACCGGGGAGCTGTTTTTT. Translation gives CASSAGQGGTGELFF. The full variable domain, rest sourced from reference TRBV7-7 and TRBJ2-2, is GAGVSQSPRYKVTKRGQDVTLRCDPISSHATLYWYQQALGQGPEFLTYFNYEAQPDKSGLPSDRFSAERPEGSISTLTIQRTEQRDSAMYRCASSAGQGGTGELFFGEGSRLTVL.

The rearrangement links TRBV6-2 or TRBV6-3 to TRBJ2-1; 8 bases line up with TRBD2. The CDR3 length is 16 residues. Germline V gene data show CDR1 as MNHEY and CDR2 as SVGEGT. J gave up 7 bases and V 3 bases, and 11 bases lay outside the gene matches. For the CDR3, the DNA is TGTGCCAGCAGTTATCCCTCGGGGGGGAGGAGGAATGAGCAGTTCTTC. Translated: CASSYPSGGRRNEQFF.

This clone was counted only a few times. The J gene is TRBJ2-1, the V gene TRBV5-4; 8 bases align to TRBD2. The V gene's germline CDR1 is SGHNT and CDR2 YYREEE (reference sequence). Trimming at V came to 1 base and at J to 5 bases, leaving 5 bases not matched to a gene. The CDR3 covers 15 residues. CDR3 DNA sequence: TGTGCCAGCAGCTTGCAGCGGGGGACACACAATGAGCAGTTCTTC. Translating gives CASSLQRGTHNEQFF.

The rearrangement uses TRBV5-4 and TRBJ1-1, with no clear D. Germline CDR1 and CDR2: SGHNT and YYREEE (reference sequence). V was trimmed by 5 bases and J by 1 base, leaving 9 bases between them. The CDR3 sequence is 13 residues long. The CDR3 nucleotides read TGTGCCAGCAGGTTAGATCCGAACACTGAAGCTTTCTTT. It codes for CASRLDPNTEAFF.

A few counts support this clone. This chain connects TRBV4-1 to TRBJ1-1; 8 nucleotides align to TRBD1. Germline V lookup: CDR1 MGHRA, CDR2 YSYEKL. V lost 3 bases to trimming and J lost 0 bases; unmatched junction nucleotides: 6. CDR3 size: 16 residues. The CDR3 here is CASSQMTGAMNTEAFF. The CDR3 coding sequence is TGCGCCAGCAGCCAGATGACAGGGGCTATGAACACTGAAGCTTTCTTT.

The genes are TRBV9 and TRBJ2-3; 8 positions agree with TRBD2. The CDR3 totals 16 residues. Per the germline V gene, CDR1 is SGDLS and CDR2 is YYNGEE. Trimming removed 3 bases from V and 2 bases from J; junction bases left unmatched: 8. The CDR3 region is CASSAQAGANTDTQYF. The CDR3 nucleotides are TGTGCCAGCAGCGCCCAAGCGGGGGCCAACACAGATACGCAGTATTTT.

This rearrangement joins TRBV7-9 to TRBJ1-6; 7 nucleotides align to TRBD1. The J segment lost 1 base and the V segment lost 0 bases, leaving 9 bases of the junction unmatched. The germline gives CDR1 SEHNR, CDR2 FQNEAQ (reference sequence). This CDR3 contains 19 residues. This CDR3 reads CASSLANRGRGSYNSPLHF. The CDR3 DNA reads as TGTGCCAGCAGCTTAGCGAACAGGGGTAGGGGGTCCTATAATTCACCCCTCCACTTT.

This chain joins TRBV6-5 and TRBJ1-1, with TRBD1 matching 7 bases. This CDR3 contains 14 residues. The junction had 2 bases not matched to a gene; V was cut back by 0 bases and J by 4 bases. Germline values: CDR1 MNHEY, CDR2 SVGAGI. The CDR3 region is CASSYSTGRTEAFF. CDR3 bases: TGTGCCAGCAGTTACTCGACAGGGCGCACTGAAGCTTTCTTT.

The chain employs TRBV5-5 and TRBJ2-2, with TRBD1 matching over 10 bases. Germline assignment: CDR1 SGHKS and CDR2 YYEKEE (reference sequence). The CDR3 has 16 residues. With V trimmed by 5 bases and J by 4 bases, 8 bases remained unmatched. The CDR3 region is CASSLTGGAVTGELFF. CDR3 nucleotides: TGTGCCAGCAGTTTGACAGGGGGCGCGGTCACCGGGGAGCTGTTTTTT.

This clone appeared a few times. This chain uses TRBV9 with TRBJ2-6, with 12 bases identical to TRBD2. The CDR3 is 18 amino acids. With 4 bases clipped from V and 1 base from J, the junction kept 6 bases outside the gene matches. Germline lookup yields CDR1 SGDLS and CDR2 YYNGEE. As DNA, the CDR3 is TGTGCCAGCAGCCTTCTAGGACTAGCGGGATCTGGGGCCAACGTCCTGACTTTC. It codes for CASSLLGLAGSGANVLTF.

The CDR3 spells CASSERQGVVTEAFF. CDR3 in DNA: TGTGCCAGCAGTGAGAGACAGGGTGTAGTCACTGAAGCTTTCTTT. J is TRBJ1-1 and V is TRBV2, with TRBD1 identical over 7 bases. V gave up 3 bases and J gave up 4 bases; unmatched junction bases: 8. The germline V gene has CDR1 SNHLY and CDR2 FYNNEI. The CDR3 is 15 residues long.

The V and J genes are TRBV27 and TRBJ1-4; 9 bases are a match to TRBD1. This CDR3 comprises 15 residues. Germline values: CDR1 MNHEY, CDR2 SMNVEV (reference sequence). The J segment lost 7 bases and the V segment lost 6 bases, leaving 9 bases of the junction unmatched. Here the CDR3 reads CASSRSGTGSEKLFF. The CDR3, as DNA: TGTGCCAGCAGCCGTTCCGGGACAGGGAGTGAAAAACTGTTTTTT.

The rearrangement joins TRBV28 to TRBJ1-4; D gene uncertain. This CDR3 contains 15 residues. CDR1 is MDHEN and CDR2 is SYDVKM in the germline V gene. V lost 4 bases and J lost 0, with 9 bases in between. The CDR3 DNA sequence: TGTGCCAGCAGTTCAGGATCTGCAACTAATGAAAAACTGTTTTTT. Residues: CASSSGSATNEKLFF.

The chain joins TRBV3-1 (or the pseudogene TRBV3-2) to TRBJ1-1; perhaps TRBD1 as D (5 bases). Germline CDR1 and CDR2: LGHDT and YNNKEL (reference sequence). The CDR3 is 15 amino acids. V was cut by 4 bases and J by 2 bases, with 14 bases left in between. The CDR3 reads CASSLTRQTNTEAFF. Written as DNA, the CDR3 is TGTGCCAGCAGCCTTACTCGACAGACAAACACTGAAGCTTTCTTT.

The chain has TRBV3-1 (or the pseudogene TRBV3-2) and TRBJ1-2, with 7 bases that match TRBD1. Germline trimming cut 4 bases from V and 4 bases from J; bases unmatched to any gene: 3. Germline CDR1 reads LGHDT; CDR2 reads YNNKEL (reference sequence). There are 13 residues in the CDR3. CDR3 sequence reads: CASSRRDSYGYTF. CDR3 nucleotides: TGTGCCAGCAGCCGCCGGGACAGCTATGGCTACACCTTC.

CDR3: CASSEALDEKLFF. As DNA, the CDR3 is TGTGCCAGCAGTGAAGCGCTAGATGAAAAACTGTTTTTT. The chain recombines TRBV6-1 with TRBJ1-4; no reliable D call. This CDR3 has 13 amino acids. The V and J ends lost 0 bases and 6 bases respectively, with 5 bases between them. Germline CDR1 MNHNS, CDR2 SASEGT.

There are a few counts of this clone. This chain joins TRBV5-1 and TRBJ2-5; D might be TRBD2 (6 bases). Germline V lookup: CDR1 SGHRS, CDR2 YFSETQ. The length of the CDR3 is 15 residues. Trimming cost V 0 bases and J 5 bases, with 14 bases left between them. The CDR3 here is CASSLGRGAAETQYF. The CDR3 DNA is TGCGCCAGCAGCTTGGGGAGGGGCGCGGCGGAGACCCAGTACTTC.

The CDR3 bases are TGTGCCAGCAGCCCCAGGATAAATAGCAATCAGCCCCAGCATTTT. Translation: CASSPRINSNQPQHF. The J gene is TRBJ1-5, the V gene TRBV28; D uncertain. This CDR3 comprises 15 residues. The ends were cut back, 6 bases at V and 0 bases at J, with 12 bases in the middle. Germline CDR1 reads MDHEN; CDR2 reads SYDVKM.

The sample holds a few counts of this clone. The chain links TRBV7-8 to TRBJ1-6; TRBD1 matches 7 bases. J gave up 4 bases and V 5 bases, and 2 bases lay outside the gene matches. In germline, CDR1 is SGHVS, CDR2 FQNEAQ. This CDR3 spans 14 amino acids. In DNA form, the CDR3 reads TGTGCCAGCAGCCAACAGGGGTATAATTCACCCCTCCACTTT. This gives the protein CASSQQGYNSPLHF.

This clone was found once. The chain recombines TRBV6-5 with TRBJ1-2, with unresolved D. The CDR3 covers 13 residues. Germline V gene lookup returns CDR1 MNHEY and CDR2 SVGAGI. V was pared by 5 bases and J by 3 bases, with 10 bases between. Written as DNA, the CDR3 is TGTGCCAGCAGTCCCCGTCGGGACTATGGCTACACCTTC. Translated, it gives CASSPRRDYGYTF.

The genes are TRBV7-9 and TRBJ2-7, with 11 bases fitting TRBD2. CDR1 is SEHNR and CDR2 is FQNEAQ in the germline V gene (reference sequence). The CDR3 consists of 14 residues. V was pared by 5 bases and J by 6 bases, with 6 bases of the junction left unmatched. The CDR3 region has the DNA TGTGCCAGCAGCCCTAGACTAGCGGGGCTCGAGCAGTACTTC. The encoded protein is CASSPRLAGLEQYF. The whole variable domain, remainder taken from reference TRBV7-9 and TRBJ2-7, is DTGVSQNPRHKITKRGQNVTFRCDPISEHNRLYWYRQTLGQGPEFLTYFQNEAQLEKSRLLSDRFSAERPKGSFSTLEIQRTEQGDSAMYLCASSPRLAGLEQYFGPGTRLTVT.

This chain links TRBV12-3 or TRBV12-4 with TRBJ1-2, with no clear D. The V end was cut by 5 bases, the J end by 4 bases, with 5 bases between. The CDR3 is 11 amino acids. DNA for the CDR3: TGTGCCAGCAGTACTGTCTATGGCTACACCTTC. Translation: CASSTVYGYTF.

The rearrangement links TRBV15 to TRBJ1-2, with D tentatively TRBD1 (6 bases). Germline values: CDR1 LNHNV, CDR2 YYDKDF (reference sequence). This CDR3 comprises 15 residues. The germline V and J ends were trimmed by 3 bases and 4 bases, with 15 bases remaining between them. This CDR3 is CATSREPLGAYGYTF. Here the CDR3 DNA reads TGTGCCACCAGCAGGGAACCCTTGGGGGCCTATGGCTACACCTTC.

The chain uses TRBV10-1 and TRBJ2-3, with 11 nucleotides matching TRBD2. J gave up 2 bases and V 5 bases, and 6 bases lay outside the gene matches. Germline loops: CDR1 WNHNN, CDR2 SYGVQD (reference sequence). CDR3 length: 16 residues. The CDR3 protein is CASSTTSGTHTDTQYF. The CDR3 bases are TGCGCCAGCAGTACGACTAGCGGGACCCACACAGATACGCAGTATTTT.

The chain joins TRBV7-9 to TRBJ2-3, with D unresolved. The CDR3 runs to 13 residues. Germline V gene data show CDR1 as SEHNR and CDR2 as FQNEAQ (reference sequence). The ends were cut back, 5 bases at V and 1 base at J, with 7 bases in the middle. The CDR3, as DNA: TGTGCCAGCAGCCCGCGTGGCACAGATACGCAGTATTTT. It is translated as CASSPRGTDTQYF.